The following is a T cell receptor beta chain sequence with its context. The target antigen is unknown. This entry is derived from a study of T-cell memory formation after mild COVID-19. Study findings and constraints: Memory sampled before infection contained some responding clones, suggesting cross-reactive memory joined. Mostly located in CM and EM were contracting CD4+ clones, with contracting CD8+ clones located in EMRA. The study found balanced CD4/CD8 in clones contracting day 15 to 85 and a CD4+ lean in later expanders.

The CDR3 extends over 11 amino acids. Trimming pared 5 bases from V and 4 bases from J, leaving 6 bases between. Germline V gene data show CDR1 as DFQATT and CDR2 as SNEGSKA (reference sequence). cDNA libraries for TCR alpha and TCR beta, carrying sample barcodes and UMIs, came from 5'RACE with constant-segment primers. TCRdb ran MiXCR on the 5' RACE reads and lists one entry per CDR3 protein. The table lists around 200,000 distinct CDR3 sequences, 27% of them singletons. Source material: PBMCs or a T cell subset sorted from them (not recorded which). The V and J genes are TRBV20-1 and TRBJ2-1; no definite D call. The receptor comes from an adult woman who had mild COVID-19 (a few samples of this study predate the infection). Cell type and time point are not known. The CDR3 loop reads CSAESYNEQFF. The CDR3 DNA is TGCAGTGCTGAAAGTTACAATGAGCAGTTCTTC.